Listed below are T cell receptor beta chains from one sample, sequenced in a study of glioma-infiltrating T cells. TCRdb re-derived calls from the multiplex PCR reads in MiXCR, one entry per CDR3 protein. The sample contains 15,000 to 20,000 distinct CDR3 sequences, 58% of which appear only once. Sequencing was done on a sample of glioma tissue, nonneoplastic brain tissue, or PBMCs (not recorded which). These receptors were taken from a human donor with low-grade glioma or glioblastoma, undergoing nonglioma brain surgery, or in good health (not recorded which). Both conserved end residues are part of each CDR3. D genes are given only for firm matches. Some rows mark clone size as missing; the rest say once, few, many or name a class of expanded clone.

DNA: TGTGCCAGCAGTCGACTAGCGGGAGAGCGGGGGTACGAGCAGTACTTC
CDR3: CASSRLAGERGYEQYF
V: TRBV6-1
size: NA
D: TRBD2
J: TRBJ2-7

DNA: TGTGCCAGCAAAGTTCAGGGAACCGGTGAGGAAGCTTTCTTT
CDR3: CASKVQGTGEEAFF
V: TRBV28
size: few
D: NA
J: TRBJ1-1

DNA: TGTGCCAGCAGTTTATCCTGGACAAGGGACACTGAAGCTTTCTTT
CDR3: CASSLSWTRDTEAFF
V: TRBV27
size: once
D: NA
J: TRBJ1-1

DNA: TGTGCCAGCAGTTTCACAGCATTGTACGAGCAGTACTTC
CDR3: CASSFTALYEQYF
V: TRBV6-2/TRBV6-3
size: NA
D: NA
J: TRBJ2-7

DNA: TGTGCCAGCATTCGTGACAGGGATTTCTATGGCTACACCTTC
CDR3: CASIRDRDFYGYTF
V: TRBV2
size: NA
D: TRBD1
J: TRBJ1-2

DNA: TGTGCCAGCAGTAAGGGGAGCTCCTATAATTCACCCCTCCACTTT
CDR3: CASSKGSSYNSPLHF
V: TRBV2
size: many
D: NA
J: TRBJ1-6

DNA: TGTGCCAGCAGTTATAAGTGGAACACTGAAGCTTTCTTT
CDR3: CASSYKWNTEAFF
V: TRBV6-2/TRBV6-3
size: NA
D: NA
J: TRBJ1-1

DNA: TGTGCCAGCAGTTACTCGGGAACCATGGGCAGGGGGCTTGGAAACACCATATATTTT
CDR3: CASSYSGTMGRGLGNTIYF
V: TRBV6-6
size: NA
D: TRBD1
J: TRBJ1-3

DNA: TGTGCTATCAGCTTCTTGTCCGCGACTAGCGGGAGGAGTGAGCAGTTCTTC
CDR3: CAISFLSATSGRSEQFF
V: TRBV7-6
size: NA
D: TRBD2
J: TRBJ2-1

DNA: TGTGCCAGCAGTCCCCAGTGGACCTCCGGAGAGCAGTTCTTC
CDR3: CASSPQWTSGEQFF
V: TRBV27
size: few
D: NA
J: TRBJ2-1

DNA: TGTGCCAGCAGCTGGAGCGCGAGCGATGAGCAGTTCTTC
CDR3: CASSWSASDEQFF
V: TRBV12-3/TRBV12-4
size: few
D: NA
J: TRBJ2-1

DNA: TGTGCCAGCAACAAAGGGACAGGGGGCCATCAGCCCCAGCATTTT
CDR3: CASNKGTGGHQPQHF
V: TRBV6-1
size: NA
D: TRBD1
J: TRBJ1-5

DNA: TGTGCCAGCACGGCCTTGGTGGGGGGCACAGATACGCAGTATTTT
CDR3: CASTALVGGTDTQYF
V: TRBV9
size: many
D: NA
J: TRBJ2-3

DNA: TGTGCCAGTAGTGTACTCTACGACCAGAACACTGAAGCTTTCTTT
CDR3: CASSVLYDQNTEAFF
V: TRBV19
size: few
D: NA
J: TRBJ1-1

DNA: TGCAGTGCCAGCGGGACAGGGCTCAGGGGTATGAACACTGAAGCTTTCTTT
CDR3: CSASGTGLRGMNTEAFF
V: TRBV20-1
size: few
D: TRBD1
J: TRBJ1-1

DNA: TGCGCCAGCAGCTTGGATGCGGGGTGGAACACTGAAGCTTTCTTT
CDR3: CASSLDAGWNTEAFF
V: TRBV5-1
size: NA
D: NA
J: TRBJ1-1

DNA: TGTGCCAGCATCGGGACAGACTACGAGCAGTACTTC
CDR3: CASIGTDYEQYF
V: TRBV2
size: NA
D: TRBD1
J: TRBJ2-7

DNA: TGCAGTGCTAGAGATCGACAGGCCGGGATCCAGCCCCAGCATTTT
CDR3: CSARDRQAGIQPQHF
V: TRBV20-1
size: few
D: NA
J: TRBJ1-5

DNA: TGCAGTGCTAGAGATAGCCGTCTAGCGGGAGCCTACGAGCAGTACTTC
CDR3: CSARDSRLAGAYEQYF
V: TRBV20-1
size: few
D: TRBD2
J: TRBJ2-7

DNA: TGTGCCAGCAGTGACCCCAGGGGGACTAGCGGTTACAATGAGCAGTTCTTC
CDR3: CASSDPRGTSGYNEQFF
V: TRBV25-1
size: many
D: TRBD2
J: TRBJ2-1

DNA: TGCAGTGCTAGAGTGGGCAGGGGAAACACTGAAGCTTTCTTT
CDR3: CSARVGRGNTEAFF
V: TRBV20-1
size: NA
D: NA
J: TRBJ1-1

DNA: TGTGCCAGCAGCCCAGAAGCGGGACAAAACAATTCACCCCTCCACTTT
CDR3: CASSPEAGQNNSPLHF
V: TRBV7-2
size: NA
D: NA
J: TRBJ1-6

DNA: TGTGCCATCAAAATTGAAGGGATGGCAGATACGCAGTATTTT
CDR3: CAIKIEGMADTQYF
V: TRBV10-3
size: many
D: NA
J: TRBJ2-3

DNA: TGCGCCAGCAGCCAAGATCAGGACTACAACAATGAGCAGTTCTTC
CDR3: CASSQDQDYNNEQFF
V: TRBV4-1
size: many
D: NA
J: TRBJ2-1

DNA: TGTGCCAGCAGTTCTTGGATTAACACTGAAGCTTTCTTT
CDR3: CASSSWINTEAFF
V: TRBV6-2/TRBV6-3
size: NA
D: NA
J: TRBJ1-1

DNA: TGTGCCACCAAGGGGGGAGATAATTCACCCCTCCACTTT
CDR3: CATKGGDNSPLHF
V: TRBV6-2/TRBV6-3
size: NA
D: NA
J: TRBJ1-6

DNA: TGTGCCAGCAGGTTAGCGGGATATACGCAGTATTTT
CDR3: CASRLAGYTQYF
V: TRBV4-2
size: NA
D: TRBD2
J: TRBJ2-3

DNA: TGCGCCAGCAGCTTGGCCAGAGGGGTTGCCAAAAACATTCAGTACTTC
CDR3: CASSLARGVAKNIQYF
V: TRBV5-1
size: many
D: NA
J: TRBJ2-4

DNA: TGCAGTGCTAGAGACCTGGGACAGCGTAATTCACCCCTCCACTTT
CDR3: CSARDLGQRNSPLHF
V: TRBV20-1
size: NA
D: TRBD1
J: TRBJ1-6

DNA: TGTGCCACCAGTCACGACATGGACTATCAGCCCCAGCATTTT
CDR3: CATSHDMDYQPQHF
V: TRBV15
size: NA
D: NA
J: TRBJ1-5

DNA: TGCAGTGCTTCTCTCGGGATCTCTGGAAACACCATATATTTT
CDR3: CSASLGISGNTIYF
V: TRBV20-1
size: NA
D: NA
J: TRBJ1-3

DNA: TGTGCCAGCAGCTTAGTGTCTGACAGCGAGCAGTACTTC
CDR3: CASSLVSDSEQYF
V: TRBV7-2
size: many
D: NA
J: TRBJ2-7

DNA: TGCAGTGCTTTTGGACTTGTCTCCTACAATGAGCAGTTCTTC
CDR3: CSAFGLVSYNEQFF
V: TRBV20-1
size: few
D: NA
J: TRBJ2-1

DNA: TGCAGTGCTAGAGGACACACCGGGGAGCTGTTTTTT
CDR3: CSARGHTGELFF
V: TRBV20-1
size: few
D: NA
J: TRBJ2-2

DNA: TGTGCCAGCAGTTACCGGACAGGGTTCGCCCAGTACTTC
CDR3: CASSYRTGFAQYF
V: TRBV6-9
size: NA
D: TRBD1
J: TRBJ2-7

DNA: TGTGCCATCAGTGAGTCGACTCTAGCGGGGGAAGAGCAGTACTTC
CDR3: CAISESTLAGEEQYF
V: TRBV10-3
size: many
D: TRBD2
J: TRBJ2-7

DNA: TGTGCCAGCAGTTTGCGACCCTCGGAACCCCTCCACTTT
CDR3: CASSLRPSEPLHF
V: TRBV12-3/TRBV12-4
size: NA
D: NA
J: TRBJ1-6

DNA: TGTGCCAGCAGTCCGTTCAATCAGCCCCAGCATTTT
CDR3: CASSPFNQPQHF
V: TRBV27
size: NA
D: NA
J: TRBJ1-5

DNA: TGTGCCAGCAGCTTCAGGGTCTCTAGCACAGATACGCAGTATTTT
CDR3: CASSFRVSSTDTQYF
V: TRBV7-2
size: NA
D: NA
J: TRBJ2-3

DNA: TGTGCCAGCAGGAATCCCCGGGAGACCCGTACAGATACGCAGTATTTT
CDR3: CASRNPRETRTDTQYF
V: TRBV6-1
size: NA
D: NA
J: TRBJ2-3

DNA: TGTGCCAGCAGTAGTAGCGGGAGGAGCACAGATACGCAGTATTTT
CDR3: CASSSSGRSTDTQYF
V: TRBV6-1
size: NA
D: TRBD2
J: TRBJ2-3